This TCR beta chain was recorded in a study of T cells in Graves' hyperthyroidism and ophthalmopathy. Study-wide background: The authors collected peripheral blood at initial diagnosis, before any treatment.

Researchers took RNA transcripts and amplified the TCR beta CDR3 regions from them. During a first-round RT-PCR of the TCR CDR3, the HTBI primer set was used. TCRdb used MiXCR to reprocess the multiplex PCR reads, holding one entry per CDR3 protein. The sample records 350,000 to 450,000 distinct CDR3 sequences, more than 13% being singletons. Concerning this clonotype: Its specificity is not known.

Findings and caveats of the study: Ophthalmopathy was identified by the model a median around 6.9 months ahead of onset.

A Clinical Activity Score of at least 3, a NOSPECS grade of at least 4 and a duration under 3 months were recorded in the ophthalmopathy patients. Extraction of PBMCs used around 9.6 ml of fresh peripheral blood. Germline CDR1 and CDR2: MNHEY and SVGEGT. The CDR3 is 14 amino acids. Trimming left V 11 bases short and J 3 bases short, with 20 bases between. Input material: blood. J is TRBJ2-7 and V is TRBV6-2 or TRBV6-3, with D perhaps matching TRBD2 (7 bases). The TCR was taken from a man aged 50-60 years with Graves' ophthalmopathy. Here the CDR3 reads CAAGRRGAIYEQYF. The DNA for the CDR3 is TGTGCCGCCGGTCGCCGGGGGGCAATCTACGAGCAGTACTTC.